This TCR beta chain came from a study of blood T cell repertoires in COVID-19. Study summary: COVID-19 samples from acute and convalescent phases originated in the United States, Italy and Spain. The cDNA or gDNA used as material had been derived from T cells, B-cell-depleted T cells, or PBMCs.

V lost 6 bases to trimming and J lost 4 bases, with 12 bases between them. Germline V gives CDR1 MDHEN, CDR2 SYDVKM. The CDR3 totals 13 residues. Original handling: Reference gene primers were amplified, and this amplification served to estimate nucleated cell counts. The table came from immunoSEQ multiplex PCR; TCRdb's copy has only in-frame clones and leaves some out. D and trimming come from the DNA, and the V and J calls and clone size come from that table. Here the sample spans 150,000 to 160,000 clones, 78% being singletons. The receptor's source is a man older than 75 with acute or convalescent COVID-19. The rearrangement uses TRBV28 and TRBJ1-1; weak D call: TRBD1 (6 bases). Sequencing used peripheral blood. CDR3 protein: CASRQGLSTEAFF. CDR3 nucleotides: TGTGCCAGCAGGCAGGGGTTGAGCACTGAAGCTTTCTTT.